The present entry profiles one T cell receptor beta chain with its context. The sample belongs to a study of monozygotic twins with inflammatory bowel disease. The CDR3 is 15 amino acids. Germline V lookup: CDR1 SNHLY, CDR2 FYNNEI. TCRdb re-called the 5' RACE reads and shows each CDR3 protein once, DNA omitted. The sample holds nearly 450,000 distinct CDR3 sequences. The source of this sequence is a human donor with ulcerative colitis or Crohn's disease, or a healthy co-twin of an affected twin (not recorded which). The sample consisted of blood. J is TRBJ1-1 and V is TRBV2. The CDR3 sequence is CASSQQGGRGTEAFF. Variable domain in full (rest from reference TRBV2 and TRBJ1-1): EPEVTQTPSHQVTQMGQEVILRCVPISNHLYFYWYRQILGQKVEFLVSFYNNEISEKSEIFDDQFSVERPDGSNFTLKIRSTKLEDSAMYFCASSQQGGRGTEAFFGQGTRLTVV.